Below, one T cell receptor beta chain is given with its context. Its antigen is not identified. This CDR3 has 15 residues. Losses at the gene ends were 2 bases for V and 8 bases for J; bases not matched to a gene: 6. CDR1 and CDR2 from the germline V gene are SGDLS and YYNGEE. This entry comes from a study of cytomegalovirus exposure and HLA in healthy donors. Whole-study findings and limits: In a later analysis, at a false discovery rate of 0.05, under 20,000 TCR beta sequences were associated with HLA alleles.

The PCR made use of 60 Vbeta and 13 Jbeta primers. The assay was immunoSEQ multiplex PCR, and TCRdb's table has in-frame clones only and misses some. Here the sample table reports 30,000 to 40,000 clones. The gene calls are TRBV9 and TRBJ2-1; TRBD1 matches at 11 bases. This clonotype was obtained from a middle-aged woman in good health and CMV-seropositive. The sample comprised PBMCs. The CDR3 DNA is TGTGCCAGCAGCGTCCGGACAGGGGGCCGCGATGAGCAGTTCTTC. This codes for CASSVRTGGRDEQFF.